This T cell receptor (beta chain) emerged from a study of blood T cells in healthy people across ages. From germline, CDR1 is DFQATT and CDR2 SNEGSKA (reference sequence). There are 11 residues in the CDR3. Using a J-beta primer mix together with a sample-barcoded 5' primer, a second PCR was run for roughly 7 to 11 cycles. TCRdb processed the 5' RACE reads anew with MiXCR; each CDR3 protein has one entry. Of around 1.1 million distinct CDR3 sequences in the sample, roughly two fifths were seen once. Input material: blood. This receptor was taken from a man between 18 and 29 years old in good health. The gene calls are TRBV20-1 and TRBJ2-5; 9 bases match TRBD1. The DNA end lines up better with TRBJ2-7; the J call may be wrong. CDR3 amino acids: CSANRGREQYF. The CDR3 coding sequence is TGCAGTGCTAACAGGGGGCGCGAGCAGTACTTC.